These T cell receptor beta chains were read from a single sample in a study of pediatric ulcerative colitis. Libraries were prepared by immunoSEQ multiplex PCR; TCRdb keeps only in-frame clonotypes and omits some of them. The sample records 60,000 to 75,000 clones, about 80% being singletons. The sample consisted of blood. Receptors were obtained from a boy younger than 18 with moderate ulcerative colitis. Each CDR3 is given with its conserved first and last residue. The D gene is left open where the match is weak. Some rows mark clone size as missing; the rest say once, few, many or name a class of expanded clone.

D	size	V	J	CDR3	DNA
TRBD2	.	TRBV10-3	TRBJ2-7	CAISETSGLTYEQYF	TGTGCCATCAGTGAGACTAGCGGTCTTACCTACGAGCAGTACTTC
.	.	TRBV5-1	TRBJ2-2	CASSLAGELFF	TGCGCCAGCAGCTTGGCAGGAGAGCTGTTTTTT
TRBD1	.	TRBV5-4	TRBJ1-1	CASSLMTGLNTEAFF	TGTGCCAGCAGCTTGATGACAGGGTTGAACACTGAAGCTTTCTTT
.	once	TRBV19	TRBJ1-2	CASSIRTVNGYTF	TGTGCCAGTAGTATTCGGACAGTAAATGGCTACACCTTC
.	.	TRBV27	TRBJ2-3	CASSVEGLGPITDTQYF	TGTGCCAGCAGTGTCGAAGGTCTGGGCCCTATCACAGATACGCAGTATTTT
TRBD2	.	TRBV9	TRBJ2-5	CASSVLAGGETQYF	TGTGCCAGCAGCGTTTTAGCGGGAGGAGAGACCCAGTACTTC
.	.	TRBV21-1	TRBJ2-5	CARIRDARNF	TGTGCCAGGATCAGGGACGCCCGGAACTTC
TRBD2	.	TRBV5-1	TRBJ2-7	CASSLGGTSEYEQYF	TGCGCCAGCAGCTTGGGGGGGACTAGCGAGTACGAGCAGTACTTC
.	.	TRBV7-2	TRBJ1-5	CASSSDRNSNQPQHF	TGTGCCAGCAGCTCAGACAGGAATAGCAATCAGCCCCAGCATTTT
.	few	TRBV27	TRBJ1-1	CASSPGDQAYEAFF	TGTGCCAGCAGTCCCGGTGACCAGGCATATGAAGCTTTCTTT
.	.	TRBV19	TRBJ1-2	CASSIYRDGTYGYTF	TGTGCCAGTAGTATATATAGGGACGGCACCTATGGCTACACCTTC
.	.	TRBV19	TRBJ1-1	CATGEGSTEAFF	TGTGCCACCGGGGAGGGATCTACTGAAGCTTTCTTT
.	.	TRBV9	TRBJ1-2	CASHRGKGRSNNYGYTF	TGTGCCAGCCATCGGGGAAAAGGGCGTTCTAATAATTATGGCTACACCTTC
.	.	TRBV27	TRBJ1-1	CASSLIPGTEAFF	TGTGCCAGCAGTTTAATCCCGGGCACAGAAGCTTTCTTT
.	.	TRBV9	TRBJ2-3	CASSPGLHHSTDTQYF	TGTGCCAGCAGCCCGGGACTTCACCACAGCACAGATACGCAGTATTTT
TRBD1	.	TRBV5-1	TRBJ2-7	CASSPGTGNHEQYF	TGCGCCAGCAGCCCAGGGACAGGGAACCACGAGCAGTACTTC
.	once	TRBV4-2	TRBJ1-2	CANSQVDRVNYGYTF	TGTGCCAACAGCCAAGTTGACAGAGTTAACTATGGCTACACCTTC
.	.	TRBV5-1	TRBJ1-4	CASSRGSTGSNEKLFF	TGCGCCAGCAGCAGAGGGTCAACCGGTTCTAATGAAAAACTGTTTTTT
.	.	TRBV27	TRBJ1-5	CASSFRPSQPQHF	TGTGCCAGCAGTTTCCGACCAAGCCAGCCCCAGCATTTT
TRBD1	.	TRBV9	TRBJ1-1	CASSVETGGTEAFF	TGTGCCAGCAGCGTAGAAACAGGGGGCACTGAAGCTTTCTTT
TRBD1	.	TRBV6-6	TRBJ1-2	CASSYSPPQGVGYTF	TGTGCCAGCAGTTACTCCCCCCCGCAGGGGGTTGGCTACACCTTC
.	.	TRBV11-3	TRBJ2-7	CASSLAGDMSYEQYF	TGTGCCAGCAGCTTAGCAGGGGACATGTCCTACGAGCAGTACTTC
.	.	TRBV7-3	TRBJ1-6	CASSLNGLLNSPLHF	TGTGCCAGCAGCTTAAATGGGCTGCTTAATTCACCCCTCCACTTT
.	.	TRBV4-1	TRBJ2-7	CASSPGLYEQYF	TGCGCCAGCAGCCCCGGTCTCTACGAGCAGTACTTC
TRBD1	.	TRBV5-4	TRBJ1-2	CASSSQTGGYGGYTF	TGTGCCAGCAGCTCGCAGACAGGGGGCTATGGTGGCTACACCTTC
.	.	TRBV6-5	TRBJ2-1	CASRIGTPGTSEQFF	TGTGCCAGCAGAATCGGGACTCCCGGTACAAGTGAGCAGTTCTTC
.	.	TRBV18	TRBJ2-6	CASSPGADSGANVLTF	TGTGCCAGCTCACCAGGGGCGGACTCTGGGGCCAACGTCCTGACTTTC
TRBD1	.	TRBV10-3	TRBJ2-7	CAISEKDRGRNEQYF	TGTGCCATCAGTGAAAAGGACAGGGGGCGAAACGAGCAGTACTTC
.	.	TRBV7-3	TRBJ2-2	CASSLYPNTGELFF	TGTGCCAGCAGCTTATACCCCAACACCGGGGAGCTGTTTTTT
.	.	TRBV2	TRBJ1-2	CASSEALRGAGGYTF	TGTGCCAGCAGTGAAGCGCTTCGGGGGGCAGGAGGCTACACCTTC
TRBD1	.	TRBV11-2	TRBJ1-2	CASSTGAGHGYTF	TGTGCCAGCAGTACAGGGGCAGGGCATGGCTACACCTTC
.	.	TRBV19	TRBJ2-4	CASSIGDLAKNIQYF	TGTGCCAGTAGTATAGGGGACCTAGCCAAAAACATTCAGTACTTC
.	.	TRBV6-5	TRBJ1-3	CASSYTPSSHTIYF	TGTGCCAGCAGTTACACCCCATCCTCACACACCATATATTTT
TRBD1	.	TRBV5-1	TRBJ2-5	CASSSTGGSDQETQYF	TGCGCCAGCAGCTCGACAGGGGGCTCCGACCAAGAGACCCAGTACTTC
TRBD1	.	TRBV9	TRBJ1-1	CASSVATTGGTEAFF	TGTGCCAGCAGCGTAGCGACGACAGGGGGCACTGAAGCTTTCTTT
.	.	TRBV5-1	TRBJ2-5	CASSLVQETQYF	TGCGCCAGCAGCTTGGTTCAAGAGACCCAGTACTTC
.	.	TRBV7-8	TRBJ1-2	CASSLGVAPYGYTF	TGTGCCAGCAGCTTAGGGGTTGCACCCTATGGCTACACCTTC
.	.	TRBV7-2	TRBJ1-4	CASSLAEGAAEKLFF	TGTGCCAGCAGCTTAGCTGAGGGCGCAGCTGAAAAACTGTTTTTT
TRBD2	.	TRBV5-1	TRBJ2-5	CASSPSRTSAEETQYF	TGCGCCAGCAGCCCCTCGCGCACTAGCGCCGAGGAGACCCAGTACTTC
.	.	TRBV11-2	TRBJ2-5	CASTLSTAMAQYF	TGTGCCAGCACCCTTTCGACAGCGATGGCCCAGTACTTC
TRBD1	.	TRBV2	TRBJ1-5	CASSASTGFLEPQHF	TGTGCCAGCAGTGCCTCGACAGGGTTTTTGGAGCCCCAGCATTTT
.	few	TRBV29-1	TRBJ1-1	CSVDELAEAFF	TGCAGCGTTGACGAATTGGCTGAAGCTTTCTTT
.	few	TRBV19	TRBJ1-6	CASSRGYPIYNSPLHF	TGTGCCAGTAGCCGAGGGTATCCAATCTATAATTCACCCCTCCACTTT
.	.	TRBV6-5	TRBJ1-5	CASSWTVRQPQHF	TGTGCCAGCAGTTGGACAGTTCGACAGCCCCAGCATTTT
TRBD2	.	TRBV29-1	TRBJ2-7	CSVVGGQSYEQYF	TGCAGCGTTGTGGGAGGGCAGTCCTACGAGCAGTACTTC
TRBD1	few	TRBV13	TRBJ1-2	CASSPGTVNYGYTF	TGTGCCAGCAGCCCCGGGACAGTAAACTATGGCTACACCTTC
.	few	TRBV7-8	TRBJ1-3	CASSPGVGTGNTIYF	TGTGCCAGCAGCCCGGGGGTAGGGACTGGAAACACCATATATTTT
.	few	TRBV6-1	TRBJ1-1	CASRWGLGTEAFF	TGTGCCAGCAGATGGGGGTTGGGCACTGAAGCTTTCTTT
.	.	TRBV7-9	TRBJ2-1	CASSLPLVAGIYNEQFF	TGTGCCAGCAGCCTTCCCCTTGTGGCGGGGATCTACAATGAGCAGTTCTTC
TRBD2	.	TRBV4-1	TRBJ2-1	CASSQDRSSGRGDEQFF	TGCGCCAGCAGCCAAGATCGGAGTAGCGGGAGGGGCGATGAGCAGTTCTTC
.	.	TRBV19	TRBJ1-1	CASSIREGSGYTEAFF	TGTGCCAGTAGTATACGGGAGGGGTCCGGGTACACTGAAGCTTTCTTT